Given below is one T cell receptor beta chain in context. The antigen remains undetermined. These data originate in a study of blood T cells in healthy people across ages. Points from the study as a whole: Diversity figures derived from one million T cells were judged to underestimate the true value. Without sorted subsets, naive and antigen-experienced compartments could not be conclusively compared. Aged donors had fewer naive CD4+ cells and lower diversity than long-lived donors.

Then a second PCR, running about 7 to 11 cycles, was carried out with a sample-barcoded 5' primer and a J-beta primer mix. Each cDNA molecule, via a template-switch adaptor with 12 random nucleotides, was tagged. TCRdb passed the 5' RACE reads through MiXCR, listing each CDR3 protein once. The data hold 600,000 or so distinct CDR3 sequences, with more than 20% observed a single time. The germline gives CDR1 SGHRS, CDR2 YFSETQ. CDR3 size: 15 residues. The junction had 7 bases not matched to a gene; V was cut back by 1 base and J by 4 bases. The sample was blood. The gene calls are TRBV5-1 and TRBJ2-5, with 7 nucleotides matching TRBD1. The sequence came from an older man in good health. This CDR3 reads CASSLNDRVRETQYF. In nucleotides, the CDR3 is TGCGCCAGCAGCTTGAATGACAGGGTTCGAGAGACCCAGTACTTC.